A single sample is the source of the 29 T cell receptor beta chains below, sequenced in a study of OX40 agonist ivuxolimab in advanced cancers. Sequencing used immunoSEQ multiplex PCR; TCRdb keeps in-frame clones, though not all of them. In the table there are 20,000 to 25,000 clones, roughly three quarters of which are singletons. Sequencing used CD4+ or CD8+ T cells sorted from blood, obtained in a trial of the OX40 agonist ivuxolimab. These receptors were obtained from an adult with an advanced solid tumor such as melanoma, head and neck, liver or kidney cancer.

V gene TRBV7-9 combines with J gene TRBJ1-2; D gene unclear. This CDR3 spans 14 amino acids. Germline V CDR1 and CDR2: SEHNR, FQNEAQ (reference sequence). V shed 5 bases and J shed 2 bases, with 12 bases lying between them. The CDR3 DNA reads TGTGCCAGCAGCCCACATCAGGAAAACTATGGCTACACCTTC. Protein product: CASSPHQENYGYTF.

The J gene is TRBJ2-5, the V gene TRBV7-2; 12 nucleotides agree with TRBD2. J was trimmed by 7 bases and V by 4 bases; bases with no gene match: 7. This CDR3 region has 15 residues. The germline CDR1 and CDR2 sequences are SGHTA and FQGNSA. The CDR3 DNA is TGTGCCAGCAGCTCCCTAGCGGGGGGGCGGGGGACCCAGTACTTC. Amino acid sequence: CASSSLAGGRGTQYF.

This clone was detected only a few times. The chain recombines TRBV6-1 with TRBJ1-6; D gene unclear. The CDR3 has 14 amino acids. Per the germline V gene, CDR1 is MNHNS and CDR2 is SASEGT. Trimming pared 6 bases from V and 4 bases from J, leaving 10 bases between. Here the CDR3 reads CASRVSRYNSPLHF. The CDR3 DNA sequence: TGTGCCAGCAGGGTTTCAAGATATAATTCACCCCTCCACTTT.

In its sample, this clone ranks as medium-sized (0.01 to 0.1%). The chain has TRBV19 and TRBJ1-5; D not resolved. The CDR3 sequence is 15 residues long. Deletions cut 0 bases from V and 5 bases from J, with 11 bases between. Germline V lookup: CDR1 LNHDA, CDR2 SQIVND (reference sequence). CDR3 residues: CASSIDGAGHQPQHF. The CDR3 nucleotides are TGTGCCAGTAGTATAGATGGAGCGGGTCATCAGCCCCAGCATTTT.

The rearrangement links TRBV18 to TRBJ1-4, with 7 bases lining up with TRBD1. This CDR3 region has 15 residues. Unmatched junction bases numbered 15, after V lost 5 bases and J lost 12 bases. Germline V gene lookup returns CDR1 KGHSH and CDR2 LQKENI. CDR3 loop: CASSSPGQTSGELFF. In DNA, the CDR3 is TGTGCCAGCTCATCGCCGGGACAGACAAGTGGGGAACTGTTTTTT. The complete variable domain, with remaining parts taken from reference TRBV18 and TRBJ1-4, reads NAGVMQNPRHLVRRRGQEARLRCSPMKGHSHVYWYRQLPEEGLKFMVYLQKENIIDESGMPKERFSAEFPKEGPSILRIQQVVRGDSAAYFCASSSPGQTSGELFFGSGTQLSVL.

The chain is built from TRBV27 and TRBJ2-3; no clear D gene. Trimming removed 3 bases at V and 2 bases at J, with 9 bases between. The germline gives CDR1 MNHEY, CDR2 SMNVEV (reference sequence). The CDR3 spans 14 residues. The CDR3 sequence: CASSFGGFTDTQYF. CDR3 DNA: TGTGCCAGCAGTTTCGGTGGGTTCACAGATACGCAGTATTTT.

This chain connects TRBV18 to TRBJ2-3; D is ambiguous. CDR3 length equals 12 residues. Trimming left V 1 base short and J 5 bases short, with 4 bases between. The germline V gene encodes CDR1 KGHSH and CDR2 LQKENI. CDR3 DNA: TGTGCCAGCTCACCACAACAAGATACGCAGTATTTT. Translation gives CASSPQQDTQYF. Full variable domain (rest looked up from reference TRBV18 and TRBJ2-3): NAGVMQNPRHLVRRRGQEARLRCSPMKGHSHVYWYRQLPEEGLKFMVYLQKENIIDESGMPKERFSAEFPKEGPSILRIQQVVRGDSAAYFCASSPQQDTQYFGPGTRLTVL.

The CDR3 bases are TGTGCCAGTAGTCTCCCTTATCAGCCCCAGCATTTT. Its translation: CASSLPYQPQHF. This chain links TRBV19 with TRBJ1-5; D remains unclear. The CDR3 length is 12 residues. The ends were cut back, 5 bases at V and 5 bases at J, with 7 bases in the middle. Germline V gene data show CDR1 as LNHDA and CDR2 as SQIVND (reference sequence).

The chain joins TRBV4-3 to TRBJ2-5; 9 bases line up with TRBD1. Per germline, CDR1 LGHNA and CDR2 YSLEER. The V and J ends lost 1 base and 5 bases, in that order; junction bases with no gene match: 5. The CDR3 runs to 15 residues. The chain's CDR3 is CASSQGDRVSETQYF. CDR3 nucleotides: TGCGCCAGCAGCCAAGGGGACAGGGTTTCGGAGACCCAGTACTTC.

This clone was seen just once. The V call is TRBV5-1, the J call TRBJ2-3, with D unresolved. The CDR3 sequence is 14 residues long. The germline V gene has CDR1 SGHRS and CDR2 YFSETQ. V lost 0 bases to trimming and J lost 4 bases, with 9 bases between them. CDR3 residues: CASSLDRLPDTQYF. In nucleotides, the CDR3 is TGCGCCAGCAGCTTGGATCGACTCCCAGATACGCAGTATTTT.

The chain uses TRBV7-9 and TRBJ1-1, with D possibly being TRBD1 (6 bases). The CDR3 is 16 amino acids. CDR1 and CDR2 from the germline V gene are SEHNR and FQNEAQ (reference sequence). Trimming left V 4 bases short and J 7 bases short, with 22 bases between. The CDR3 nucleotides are TGTGCCAGCAGCTCCGGTACAGGGAACTTCGGTGATGAAGCTTTCTTT. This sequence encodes CASSSGTGNFGDEAFF.

The DNA of the CDR3 is TGCGCCAGCAGCTTGGGGCAGTCGGGCTCCTACGAGCAGTACTTC. Protein: CASSLGQSGSYEQYF. J is TRBJ2-7 and V is TRBV5-1; D gene ambiguous. The CDR3 spans 15 residues. CDR1 is SGHRS and CDR2 is YFSETQ in the germline V gene. Trimming took 0 bases from V and 0 from J, leaving 10 bases between them.

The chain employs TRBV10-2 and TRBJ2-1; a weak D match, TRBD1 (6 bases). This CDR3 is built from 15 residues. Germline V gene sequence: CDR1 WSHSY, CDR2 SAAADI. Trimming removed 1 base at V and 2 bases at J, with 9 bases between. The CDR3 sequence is CASSELTGTYNEQFF. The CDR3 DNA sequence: TGCGCCAGCAGTGAGTTAACAGGGACCTACAATGAGCAGTTCTTC.

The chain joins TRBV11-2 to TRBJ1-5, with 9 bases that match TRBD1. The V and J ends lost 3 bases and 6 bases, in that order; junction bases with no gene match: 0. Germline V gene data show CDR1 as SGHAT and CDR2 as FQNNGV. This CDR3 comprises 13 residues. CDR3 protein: CASSLTGGQPQHF. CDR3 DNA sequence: TGTGCCAGCAGCTTGACAGGGGGTCAGCCCCAGCATTTT.

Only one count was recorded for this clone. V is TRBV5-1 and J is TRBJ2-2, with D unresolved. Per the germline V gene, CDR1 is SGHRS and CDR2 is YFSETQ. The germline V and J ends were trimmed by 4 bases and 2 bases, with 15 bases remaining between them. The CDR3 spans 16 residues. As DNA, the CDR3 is TGCGCCAGCAGCACAACCCGGGCCCTCAACACCGGGGAGCTGTTTTTT. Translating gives CASSTTRALNTGELFF.

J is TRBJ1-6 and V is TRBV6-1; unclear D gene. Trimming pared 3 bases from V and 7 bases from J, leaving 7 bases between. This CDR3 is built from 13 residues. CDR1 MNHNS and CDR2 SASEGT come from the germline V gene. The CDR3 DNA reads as TGTGCCAGCAGTGATGACCCAAATTCACCCCTCCACTTT. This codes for CASSDDPNSPLHF.

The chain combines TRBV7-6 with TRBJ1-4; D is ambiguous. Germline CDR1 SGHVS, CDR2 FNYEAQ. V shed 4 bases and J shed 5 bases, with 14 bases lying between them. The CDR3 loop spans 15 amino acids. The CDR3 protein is CASSSLGRTNEKLFF. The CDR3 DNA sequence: TGTGCCAGCAGCTCCTTGGGCAGGACGAATGAAAAACTGTTTTTT.

CDR3 protein: CASSRDSDNSPLHF. CDR3 nucleotides: TGCGCCAGCAGCCGGGACAGCGATAATTCACCCCTCCACTTT. The chain has TRBV5-1 and TRBJ1-6; the match to TRBD1 covers 7 bases. Germline assignment: CDR1 SGHRS and CDR2 YFSETQ. The CDR3 is 14 residues long. J lost 5 bases, V lost 4 bases, and 3 bases had no gene match.

Written as DNA, the CDR3 is TGTGCCAGCAGCACCCGGGACGGAAATAGCAATCAGCCCCAGCATTTT. Translated: CASSTRDGNSNQPQHF. This chain links TRBV5-6 with TRBJ1-5; the D gene is possibly TRBD1 (5 bases). Trimming removed 4 bases at V and 0 bases at J, with 14 bases between. This CDR3 is built from 16 residues. From germline, CDR1 is SGHDT and CDR2 YYEEEE.

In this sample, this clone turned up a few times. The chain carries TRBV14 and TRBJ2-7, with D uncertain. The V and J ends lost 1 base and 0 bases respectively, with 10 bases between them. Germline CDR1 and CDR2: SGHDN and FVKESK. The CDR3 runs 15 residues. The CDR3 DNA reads TGTGCCAGCAGCCAAGCCAGTCTTCTCTCCTACGAGCAGTACTTC. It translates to CASSQASLLSYEQYF.

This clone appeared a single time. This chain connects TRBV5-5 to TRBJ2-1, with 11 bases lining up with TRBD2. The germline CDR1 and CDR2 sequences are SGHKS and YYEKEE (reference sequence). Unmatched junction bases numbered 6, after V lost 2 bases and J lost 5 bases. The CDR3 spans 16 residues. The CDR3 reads CASSFNPTSGNNEQFF. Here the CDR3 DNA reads TGTGCCAGCAGCTTTAACCCGACTAGCGGGAACAATGAGCAGTTCTTC.

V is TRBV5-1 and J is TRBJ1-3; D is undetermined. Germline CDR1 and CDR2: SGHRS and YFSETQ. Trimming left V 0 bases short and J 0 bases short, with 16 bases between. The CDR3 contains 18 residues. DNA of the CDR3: TGCGCCAGCAGCTTGGTGGCCCTAAAGGCCCTCTCTGGAAACACCATATATTTT. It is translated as CASSLVALKALSGNTIYF.

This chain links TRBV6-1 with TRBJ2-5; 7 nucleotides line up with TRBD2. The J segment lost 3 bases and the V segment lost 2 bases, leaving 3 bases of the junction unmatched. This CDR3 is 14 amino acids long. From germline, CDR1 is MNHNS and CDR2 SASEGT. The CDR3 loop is CASSEWGGEETQYF. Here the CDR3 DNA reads TGTGCCAGCAGTGAATGGGGAGGGGAAGAGACCCAGTACTTC.

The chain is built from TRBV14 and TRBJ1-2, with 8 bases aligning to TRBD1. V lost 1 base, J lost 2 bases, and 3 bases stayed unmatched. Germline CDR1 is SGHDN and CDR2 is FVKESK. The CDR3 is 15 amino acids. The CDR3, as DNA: TGTGCCAGCAGCCAAGTTTGGGACAGGAACTATGGCTACACCTTC. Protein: CASSQVWDRNYGYTF. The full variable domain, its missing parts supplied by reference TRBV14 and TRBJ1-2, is EAGVTQFPSHSVIEKGQTVTLRCDPISGHDNLYWYRRVMGKEIKFLLHFVKESKQDESGMPNNRFLAERTGGTYSTLKVQPAELEDSGVYFCASSQVWDRNYGYTFGSGTRLTVV.

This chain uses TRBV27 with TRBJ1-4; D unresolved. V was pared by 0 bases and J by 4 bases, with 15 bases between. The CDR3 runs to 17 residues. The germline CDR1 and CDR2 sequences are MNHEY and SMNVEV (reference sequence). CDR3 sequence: CASSLSPPTVFNEKLFF. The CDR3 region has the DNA TGTGCCAGCAGTTTATCCCCCCCTACGGTCTTTAATGAAAAACTGTTTTTT.

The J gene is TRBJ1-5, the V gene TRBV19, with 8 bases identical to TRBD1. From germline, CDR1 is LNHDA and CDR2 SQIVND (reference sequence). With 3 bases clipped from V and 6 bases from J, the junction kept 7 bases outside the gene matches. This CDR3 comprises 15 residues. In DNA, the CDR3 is TGTGCCAGTAGTATCGGGCAGGGGGCTGGTCAGCCCCAGCATTTT. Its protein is CASSIGQGAGQPQHF.

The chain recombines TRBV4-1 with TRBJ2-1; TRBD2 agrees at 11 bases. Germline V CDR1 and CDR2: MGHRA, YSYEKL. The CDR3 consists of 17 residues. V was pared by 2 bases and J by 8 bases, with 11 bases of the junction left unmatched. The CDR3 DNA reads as TGCGCCAGCAGCCAACCCCATCTAGCGGGGGGTTCAGATGAGCAGTTCTTC. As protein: CASSQPHLAGGSDEQFF.

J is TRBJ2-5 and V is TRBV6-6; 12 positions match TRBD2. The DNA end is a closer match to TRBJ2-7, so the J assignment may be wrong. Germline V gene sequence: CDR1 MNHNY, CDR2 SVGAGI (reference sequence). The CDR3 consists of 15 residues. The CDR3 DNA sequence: TGTGCCAGCAGTGATACTAGCGGGGGGTCCTACGAGCAGTACTTC. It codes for CASSDTSGGSYEQYF.

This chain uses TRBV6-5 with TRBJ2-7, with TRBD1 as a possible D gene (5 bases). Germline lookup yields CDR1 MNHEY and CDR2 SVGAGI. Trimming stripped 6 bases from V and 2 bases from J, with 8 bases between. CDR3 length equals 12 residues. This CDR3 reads CASRQGTYEQYF. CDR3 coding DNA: TGTGCCAGCAGGCAGGGAACCTACGAGCAGTACTTC.